This T cell receptor (beta chain) was sequenced during a study of T-cell memory formation after mild COVID-19. General study points: Within pre-infection memory, some responding clones were found, suggesting cross-reactive memory joined. Clones that contracted from day 15 to 85 had balanced CD4/CD8; later expanders were CD4+ biased. The CD4+ clones that contracted clustered mainly within CM and EM, and the CD8+ clones concentrated in EMRA.

This clonotype rates as medium-sized. Its antigen is unknown. This CDR3 region has 13 residues. V was trimmed by 5 bases and J by 2 bases, leaving 9 bases between them. The germline gives CDR1 LGHDT, CDR2 YNNKEL (reference sequence). TCRdb re-analysed the 5' RACE reads in MiXCR, keeping a single row per CDR3 protein. The sample has around 190,000 distinct CDR3 sequences, 18% seen once. The clonotype comes from a young man who had mild COVID-19 (a few samples of this study predate the infection). Cell type and time point are not known. The sequencing input was PBMCs or a T cell subset sorted from them (not recorded which). The V call is TRBV3-1, the J call TRBJ1-1; D not resolved. CDR3: CASSWTGNTEAFF. The CDR3 coding sequence is TGTGCCAGCAGCTGGACGGGAAACACTGAAGCTTTCTTT.